A single sample gave rise to the 5 T cell receptor beta chains below, sequenced in a study of T cells expressing NK-cell markers (dated by TCRdb to the early 2020s). Library method: 5' RACE. The instrument given in TCRdb is Illumina HiSeq 2000. TCRdb reprocessed the reads, so every CDR3 protein sequence counts as one entry and DNA is not shown. The table for this sample records about 380,000 distinct CDR3 sequences. Roughly 5.4% of the sample goes to the ten largest clones. Source material: blood T cells: a sorted CD56 or NKG2C T cell subset, CD4+ or CD8+ T cells, or bulk PBMC T cells (not recorded which). The receptor set was obtained from a man aged 18-70 years in good health.

The genes are TRBV5-5 and TRBJ1-2; the D gene TCRdb calls, TRBD1, cannot be checked with no DNA. Germline V gene lookup returns CDR1 SGHKS and CDR2 YYEKEE (reference sequence). The CDR3 is 13 amino acids. CDR3 residues: CASSLPGALGYTF.

This sequence joins TRBV12-3 or TRBV12-4 and TRBJ2-1. CDR3 length: 11 amino acids. The CDR3: CASSPGNEQFF.

The chain joins TRBV14 to TRBJ1-2. CDR3 length: 15 amino acids. The V gene's germline CDR1 is SGHDN and CDR2 FVKESK. Here the CDR3 reads CASSQDLVTLNGYTF.

The CDR3 is CASSATGTSTDTQYF. The chain carries TRBV7-9 and TRBJ2-3; TCRdb's D call of TRBD1 is untestable without DNA. Germline values: CDR1 SEHNR, CDR2 FQNEAQ (reference sequence). The CDR3 is 15 amino acids.

V usage is TRBV15 and J usage is TRBJ2-1. Looked up from germline, CDR1 is LNHNV and CDR2 is YYDKDF (reference sequence). The CDR3 runs 20 residues. CDR3 residues: CATSRDRRQIARGSYNEQFF. The whole variable domain, remainder taken from reference TRBV15 and TRBJ2-1, is DAMVIQNPRYQVTQFGKPVTLSCSQTLNHNVMYWYQQKSSQAPKLLFHYYDKDFNNEADTPDNFQSRRPNTSFCFLDIRSPGLGDTAMYLCATSRDRRQIARGSYNEQFFGPGTRLTVL.